A single sample is the source of the 26 T cell receptor beta chains below, sequenced in a study of post-analysis software for immune sequencing data. General study points: TRBV5-6, TRBV5-1 and TRBV20-1 were among several TRBV segments more frequent in patients than controls.

Carried by the TCR beta cDNA libraries were unique molecular identifiers. MiXCR, applied by TCRdb to the PCR reads, yields one record per CDR3 protein. The sample gives about 460,000 distinct CDR3 sequences, roughly 45% of which show up once; 12% is in the top ten. These TCRs' antigens remain unknown. The sample comprised blood. Every receptor here comes from a girl aged 5-17 years with multiple sclerosis.

This clonotype appeared a few times. V gene TRBV12-3 or TRBV12-4 combines with J gene TRBJ1-1, with no clear D. Trimming removed 3 bases from V and 7 bases from J, with 12 bases in between. The CDR3 has 13 residues. CDR3 protein: CASSFGRLLEAFF. The DNA for the CDR3 is TGTGCCAGCAGTTTCGGCAGGCTCCTTGAAGCTTTCTTT.

The chain combines TRBV10-3 with TRBJ2-4; the D is unclear. The CDR3 has 15 amino acids. Germline V gene lookup returns CDR1 ENHRY and CDR2 SYGVKD. Trimming left V 0 bases short and J 6 bases short, with 12 bases between. The CDR3 loop is CAISESMVDGNIQYF. The CDR3 bases are TGTGCCATCAGTGAGTCGATGGTAGACGGAAACATTCAGTACTTC.

The chain employs TRBV7-9 and TRBJ1-1; no clear D gene. Trimming took 5 bases from V and 1 from J, leaving 11 bases between them. The germline CDR1 and CDR2 sequences are SEHNR and FQNEAQ (reference sequence). CDR3 length: 14 amino acids. CDR3 in DNA: TGTGCCAGCAGCACCGCCAACAAGAACACTGAAGCTTTCTTT. This encodes CASSTANKNTEAFF.

The chain employs TRBV27 and TRBJ2-7; 9 bases fit TRBD1. This CDR3 contains 14 residues. Looked up from germline, CDR1 is MNHEY and CDR2 is SMNVEV (reference sequence). V gave up 6 bases and J gave up 9 bases; unmatched junction bases: 12. The CDR3 DNA reads as TGTGCCAGCAGGCAACAGGGGGCTCCTACGGGGCAGTACTTC. This gives the protein CASRQQGAPTGQYF.

CDR3 residues: CASSLAGAGASNYGYTF. CDR3 bases: TGTGCCAGCAGCTTAGCGGGTGCAGGCGCGAGTAACTATGGCTACACCTTC. The rearrangement uses TRBV7-2 and TRBJ1-2; D is unresolved. V was cut by 0 bases and J by 1 base, with 15 bases left in between. Germline CDR1 and CDR2: SGHTA and FQGNSA. CDR3 length equals 17 residues.

The V call is TRBV7-2, the J call TRBJ1-5, with D possibly being TRBD1 (5 bases). V lost 0 bases and J 5 bases, leaving 11 bases between the germline ends. This CDR3 spans 15 amino acids. Germline V gene data show CDR1 as SGHTA and CDR2 as FQGNSA. CDR3 in DNA: TGTGCCAGCAGCTTAGCCGGGCAGGGTCATCAGCCCCAGCATTTT. Amino acids: CASSLAGQGHQPQHF.

The rearrangement joins TRBV28 to TRBJ2-3; 14 bases agree with TRBD2. The CDR3 contains 15 residues. Looked up from germline, CDR1 is MDHEN and CDR2 is SYDVKM. With V trimmed by 7 bases and J by 7 bases, 7 bases remained unmatched. CDR3 residues: CASTPGTSGRNTQYF. The CDR3 coding sequence is TGTGCCAGCACCCCAGGGACTAGCGGGAGAAATACGCAGTATTTT.

This clonotype was observed a few times. The rearrangement links TRBV7-3 to TRBJ2-1; 7 bases map to TRBD1. Germline assignment: CDR1 SGHTA and CDR2 FQGTGA. V was clipped by 5 bases and J by 6 bases; unmatched bases: 10. The CDR3 contains 15 residues. CDR3 in DNA: TGTGCCAGCAGCCCACAGGGGAATGGTGGCAATGAGCAGTTCTTC. Translated: CASSPQGNGGNEQFF. The variable domain in full, completed from reference TRBV7-3 and TRBJ2-1, reads GAGVSQTPSNKVTEKGKYVELRCDPISGHTALYWYRQSLGQGPEFLIYFQGTGAADDSGLPNDRFFAVRPEGSVSTLKIQRTERGDSAVYLCASSPQGNGGNEQFFGPGTRLTVL.

J is TRBJ2-6 and V is TRBV7-3, with unresolved D. The CDR3 totals 15 residues. The V gene lost 5 bases and the J gene lost 4 bases, with 12 bases spanning the gap. Germline values: CDR1 SGHTA, CDR2 FQGTGA. CDR3 nucleotides: TGTGCCAGCAGCACGGCACGGACGGGGGCCAACGTCCTGACTTTC. Translated: CASSTARTGANVLTF.

V is TRBV6-5 and J is TRBJ2-7; TRBD1 agrees at 9 bases. CDR1 is MNHEY and CDR2 is SVGAGI in the germline V gene. The ends lost 7 bases at V and 2 bases at J; junction bases unmatched: 9. This CDR3 has 15 residues. The CDR3 reads CASNPGQGLTYEQYF. The CDR3 bases are TGTGCCAGCAATCCGGGACAGGGTTTGACCTACGAGCAGTACTTC.

In its sample, this clonotype was seen a few times. The chain links TRBV20-1 to TRBJ2-7; 11 nucleotides align to TRBD1. With the DNA end fitting TRBJ2-5 better, the J assignment may be wrong. Germline CDR1 reads DFQATT; CDR2 reads SNEGSKA (reference sequence). The CDR3 covers 16 residues. The CDR3 DNA follows: TGCAGTGCAGTCCGGACAGGGGGCGGGGTGGTGTCGACCCAGTACTTC. Translation gives CSAVRTGGGVVSTQYF.

This chain connects TRBV11-2 to TRBJ2-5, with D maybe TRBD1 (6 bases). Germline CDR1 and CDR2: SGHAT and FQNNGV. The V and J ends lost 4 bases and 1 base respectively, with 13 bases between them. The CDR3 runs 15 residues. The CDR3 region is CASSSIQGPQETQYF. In DNA form, the CDR3 reads TGTGCCAGCAGCTCAATACAGGGCCCCCAAGAGACCCAGTACTTC.

This rearrangement joins TRBV12-3 or TRBV12-4 to TRBJ2-7, with TRBD2 matching 7 bases. Trimming removed 7 bases from V and 0 bases from J; junction bases left unmatched: 6. The CDR3 length is 14 residues. CDR3 sequence: CASTQGRGSYEQYF. As DNA, the CDR3 is TGTGCCAGCACCCAAGGGAGGGGCTCCTACGAGCAGTACTTC.

The chain carries TRBV7-9 and TRBJ1-5; D is unclear. The V end was cut by 5 bases, the J end by 0 bases, with 14 bases between. The CDR3 is 16 amino acids. Germline loops: CDR1 SEHNR, CDR2 FQNEAQ (reference sequence). The CDR3 loop is CASSAGREHSNQPQHF. The CDR3 DNA reads as TGTGCCAGCAGCGCGGGGAGGGAGCATAGCAATCAGCCCCAGCATTTT. Combining the CDR3 with reference TRBV7-9 and TRBJ1-5 gives the whole variable domain DTGVSQNPRHKITKRGQNVTFRCDPISEHNRLYWYRQTLGQGPEFLTYFQNEAQLEKSRLLSDRFSAERPKGSFSTLEIQRTEQGDSAMYLCASSAGREHSNQPQHFGDGTRLSIL.

This clonotype was counted between two and nine times. The gene calls are TRBV15 and TRBJ2-5; TRBD1 might be the D (6 bases). The germline V gene encodes CDR1 LNHNV and CDR2 YYDKDF (reference sequence). Trimming pared 5 bases from V and 1 base from J, leaving 14 bases between. The CDR3 contains 15 residues. The CDR3 bases are TGTGCCACCAGCCCCCAGGGGCTAGCCCAAGAGACCCAGTACTTC. Amino acids: CATSPQGLAQETQYF.

Comment on this clonotype: It may be a read error: a sequence one base away is much more abundant. The CDR3 DNA follows: TGTGCCAGCAGCTTACCTAGGACTAGCGGGAGTCGGAATGAGCAGTACTTC. Amino acids: CASSLPRTSGSRNEQYF. The chain has TRBV11-2 and TRBJ2-7, with 13 bases identical to TRBD2. Germline values: CDR1 SGHAT, CDR2 FQNNGV. J lost 7 bases, V lost 2 bases, and 11 bases had no gene match. The CDR3 runs 17 residues.

CDR3 DNA sequence: TGCAGTGCTAACCGGGAGGCGACTAATGAAAAACTGTTTTTT. Its translation is CSANREATNEKLFF. The chain has TRBV20-1 and TRBJ1-4; D ambiguous. The CDR3 has 14 amino acids. Germline CDR1 DFQATT, CDR2 SNEGSKA (reference sequence). Between the trimmed V and J ends, which lost 4 bases and 2 bases, there was a span of 11 bases.

This clonotype was seen only a few times. V usage is TRBV10-3 and J usage is TRBJ2-5; D perhaps matches TRBD1 (5 bases). Trimming cost V 2 bases and J 0 bases, with 10 bases left between them. Germline V lookup: CDR1 ENHRY, CDR2 SYGVKD. The CDR3 extends over 15 amino acids. This CDR3 is CAISEAGQDQETQYF. For the CDR3, the DNA is TGTGCCATCAGTGAGGCCGGACAAGACCAAGAGACCCAGTACTTC.

This clonotype was counted between two and nine times. J is TRBJ2-5 and V is TRBV28, with D tentatively TRBD1 (5 bases). The CDR3 is made up of 15 amino acids. V shed 5 bases and J shed 4 bases, with 17 bases lying between them. Germline assignment: CDR1 MDHEN and CDR2 SYDVKM. DNA of the CDR3: TGTGCCAGCAGTCCCCCGGTCGGTGGGGCAGAGACCCAGTACTTC. Amino acid sequence: CASSPPVGGAETQYF.

In DNA form, the CDR3 reads TGTGCCACCCTAGGGGGAAGTCAGCCCCAGCATTTT. It is translated as CATLGGSQPQHF. The chain joins TRBV28 to TRBJ1-5; a possible D gene is TRBD1 (6 bases). The CDR3 extends over 12 amino acids. Trimming removed 10 bases at V and 6 bases at J, with 13 bases between. Germline V gene data show CDR1 as MDHEN and CDR2 as SYDVKM.

This clonotype was detected only a few times. This chain uses TRBV20-1 with TRBJ2-3; maybe TRBD1 (7 bases). V was cut by 5 bases and J by 4 bases, with 13 bases left in between. CDR3 length: 13 amino acids. The germline V gene has CDR1 DFQATT and CDR2 SNEGSKA (reference sequence). The chain's CDR3 is CSARRGLPDTQYF. CDR3 sequence (DNA): TGCAGTGCTCGGAGGGGGCTCCCAGATACGCAGTATTTT.

Concerning this clonotype itself: The junction does not match germline at one end; this may be a read error. This chain uses TRBV5-1 with TRBJ1-2; 9 bases align to TRBD1. CDR1 SGHRS and CDR2 YFSETQ come from the germline V gene. The CDR3 is made up of 13 amino acids. The CDR3 protein is CASSPDRGYGYTF. CDR3 nucleotide sequence: TGTGCCAGCAGCCCGGACAGGGGCTATGGCTACACCTTC.

This chain joins TRBV7-2 and TRBJ2-1; 9 bases line up with TRBD1. The V gene's germline CDR1 is SGHTA and CDR2 FQGNSA. After removal of 0 bases from V and 4 bases from J, the junction contained 4 bases not matched to a gene. The CDR3 is 16 residues long. CDR3 sequence (DNA): TGTGCCAGCAGCTTAGCGCTGGGACAGGGATACAATGAGCAGTTCTTC. It yields the protein CASSLALGQGYNEQFF. Drawing the rest from reference TRBV7-2 and TRBJ2-1, the complete variable domain is GAGVSQSPSNKVTEKGKDVELRCDPISGHTALYWYRQSLGQGLEFLIYFQGNSAPDKSGLPSDRFSAERTGGSVSTLTIQRTQQEDSAVYLCASSLALGQGYNEQFFGPGTRLTVL.

The chain is built from TRBV6-1 and TRBJ2-7, with TRBD1 identical over 7 bases. J was trimmed by 2 bases and V by 0 bases; bases with no gene match: 10. The CDR3 runs to 17 residues. Per germline, CDR1 MNHNS and CDR2 SASEGT. CDR3 sequence: CASSEAPTGTVPYEQYF. CDR3 nucleotides: TGTGCCAGCAGTGAAGCACCTACCGGGACAGTCCCCTACGAGCAGTACTTC.

The chain carries TRBV11-2 and TRBJ2-3, with 8 bases lining up with TRBD1. The germline gives CDR1 SGHAT, CDR2 FQNNGV. This CDR3 region has 13 residues. The J segment lost 10 bases and the V segment lost 1 base, leaving 4 bases of the junction unmatched. CDR3 amino acids: CASSLGRQGSQYF. The CDR3 nucleotides read TGTGCCAGCAGCTTAGGACGACAGGGGTCGCAGTATTTT.

This rearrangement joins TRBV27 to TRBJ2-1; TRBD1 agrees at 12 bases. The CDR3 consists of 16 residues. The ends lost 5 bases at V and 8 bases at J; junction bases unmatched: 10. Germline CDR1 reads MNHEY; CDR2 reads SMNVEV (reference sequence). CDR3 nucleotide sequence: TGTGCCAGCAGTCAGGGGACAGGGGGCGGGGTGGATGAGCAGTTCTTC. Protein sequence: CASSQGTGGGVDEQFF.